Detailed here is one T cell receptor beta chain. J was trimmed by 9 bases and V by 7 bases; bases with no gene match: 15. CDR3 length: 15 amino acids. Germline CDR1 and CDR2: MDHEN and SYDVKM. The treatment denotes: roughly 18 received Ad26.COV2.S at low or high dose, single or two shots; 5 received placebo; per-sample allocation not given. Sampling occurred on day 63 after the first vaccine or placebo injection. The vaccine antigen was prefusion-stabilized Wuhan SARS-CoV-2 spike. Using immunoSEQ multiplex PCR, the repertoire was profiled, and TCRdb retains in-frame clones only, with some absent. The data contain around 400,000 clones, approximately 90% of them singletons. The record originates from a study of Ad26.COV2.S vaccination and SARS-CoV-2 variants.

This specimen consisted of peripheral blood, obtained in a trial of Ad26.COV2.S vaccine versus placebo. J is TRBJ2-1 and V is TRBV28, with 7 bases lining up with TRBD2. This sequence originates from a person aged 18 to 65 who received the Ad26.COV2.S COVID-19 vaccine or a placebo. This CDR3 is CASTTPGLAAGEQFF. The CDR3 DNA is TGTGCCAGCACCACCCCCGGGCTAGCGGCTGGTGAGCAGTTCTTC.